What follows describes a single T cell receptor (beta chain). Its specificity is unknown. This specimen comes from a study of cytomegalovirus exposure and HLA in healthy donors. Vbeta (60) and Jbeta (13) primers were used in the PCR. Libraries were prepared by immunoSEQ multiplex PCR; TCRdb keeps only in-frame clonotypes and omits some of them. Among some 140,000 clones listed, 80% were seen once. Broader study findings: Some 150 TCR beta chains were listed as cytomegalovirus-associated. In a later analysis, fewer than 20,000 TCR beta sequences were associated with HLA alleles at 0.05 false discovery rate. It was confirmed in vitro that a few of the CMV-associated chains were specific for CMV antigens.

CDR1 and CDR2 (germline): LNHDA, SQIVND (reference sequence). The V gene lost 3 bases and the J gene lost 5 bases, with 5 bases spanning the gap. The CDR3 sequence is 13 residues long. Sequencing was carried out using PBMCs. The rearrangement links TRBV19 to TRBJ2-6; D not resolved. The receptor was isolated from a woman in her thirties or forties in good health and CMV-seropositive. The CDR3 sequence: CASSIRRANVLTF. CDR3 in DNA: TGTGCCAGTAGTATTAGAAGGGCCAACGTCCTGACTTTC.